The clone carrying this TCR beta chain was counted a few times. The entry originates in a study of patients and donors after allogeneic stem cell transplantation. Using its own MiXCR run on the RT-PCR reads, TCRdb lists one record per CDR3 protein. Of about 960,000 distinct CDR3 sequences listed, roughly 17% were seen once; the top ten hold 6%. Per germline, CDR1 DFQATT and CDR2 SNEGSKA (reference sequence). This CDR3 contains 13 residues. The V gene lost 3 bases and the J gene lost 3 bases, with 11 bases spanning the gap. The clonotype comes from a human donor who was either an allogeneic HSCT recipient or a stem cell or donor lymphocyte infusion donor (not recorded which). It is not recorded whose cells these are; they may come from a transplant donor. The rearrangement links TRBV20-1 to TRBJ1-2; the D is unclear. Source material: blood, either unsorted or a sorted T cell fraction (not recorded which). CDR3 bases: TGCAGTGCTAGTCGAGGACGGGACTATGGCTACACCTTC. Translated: CSASRGRDYGYTF.